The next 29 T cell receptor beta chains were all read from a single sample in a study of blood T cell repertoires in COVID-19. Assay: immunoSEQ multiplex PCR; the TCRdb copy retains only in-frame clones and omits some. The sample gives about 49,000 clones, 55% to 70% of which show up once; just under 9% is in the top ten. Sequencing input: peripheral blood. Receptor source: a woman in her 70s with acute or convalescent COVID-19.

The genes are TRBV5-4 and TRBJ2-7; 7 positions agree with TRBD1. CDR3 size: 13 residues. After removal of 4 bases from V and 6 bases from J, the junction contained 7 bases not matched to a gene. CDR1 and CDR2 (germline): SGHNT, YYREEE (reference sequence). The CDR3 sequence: CASSQSDRSEQYF. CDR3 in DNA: TGTGCCAGCAGCCAGTCGGACAGGAGCGAGCAGTACTTC.

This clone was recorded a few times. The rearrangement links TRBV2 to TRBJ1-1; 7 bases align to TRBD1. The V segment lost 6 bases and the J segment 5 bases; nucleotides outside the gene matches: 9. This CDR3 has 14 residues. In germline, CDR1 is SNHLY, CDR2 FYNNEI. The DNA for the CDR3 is TGTGCCAGCAGGGGGACAGTATCGTGGACTGAAGCTTTCTTT. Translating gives CASRGTVSWTEAFF.

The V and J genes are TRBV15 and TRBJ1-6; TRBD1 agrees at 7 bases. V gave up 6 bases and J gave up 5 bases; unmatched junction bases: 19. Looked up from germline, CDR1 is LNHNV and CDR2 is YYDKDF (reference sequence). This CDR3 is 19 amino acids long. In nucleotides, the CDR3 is TGTGCCACCAGTAAAGGTAGACAGGGTGGGTATGGGGATAATTCACCCCTCCACTTT. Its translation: CATSKGRQGGYGDNSPLHF.

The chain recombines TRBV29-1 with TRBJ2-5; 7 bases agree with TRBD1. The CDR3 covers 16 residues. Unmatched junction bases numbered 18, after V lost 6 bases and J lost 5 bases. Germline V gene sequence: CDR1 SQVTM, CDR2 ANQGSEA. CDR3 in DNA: TGCAGCGTAAAACCCCCCCCGGACAGGATTGGGGAGACCCAGTACTTC. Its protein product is CSVKPPPDRIGETQYF.

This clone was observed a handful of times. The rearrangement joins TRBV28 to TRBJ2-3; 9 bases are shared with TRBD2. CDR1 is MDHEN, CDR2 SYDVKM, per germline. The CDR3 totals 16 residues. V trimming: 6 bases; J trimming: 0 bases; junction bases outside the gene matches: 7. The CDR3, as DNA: TGTGCCAGCAGCCCTAGCGGGGCCTCTAGCACAGATACGCAGTATTTT. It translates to CASSPSGASSTDTQYF.

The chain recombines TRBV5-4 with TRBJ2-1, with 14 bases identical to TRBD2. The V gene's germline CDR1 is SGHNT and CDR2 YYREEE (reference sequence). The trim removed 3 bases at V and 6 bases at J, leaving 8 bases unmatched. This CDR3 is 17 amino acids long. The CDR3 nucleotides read TGTGCCAGCAGCTCATACAGGGGGACTAGCGGGGGCAATGAGCAGTTCTTC. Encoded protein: CASSSYRGTSGGNEQFF.

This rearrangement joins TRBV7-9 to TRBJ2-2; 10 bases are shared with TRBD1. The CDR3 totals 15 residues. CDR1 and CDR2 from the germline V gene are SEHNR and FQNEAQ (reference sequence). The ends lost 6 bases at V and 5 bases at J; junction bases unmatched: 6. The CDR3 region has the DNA TGTGCCAGCAGACCAGGACAGGGGGGAACCGGGGAGCTGTTTTTT. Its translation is CASRPGQGGTGELFF. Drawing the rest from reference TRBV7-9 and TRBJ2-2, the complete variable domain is DTGVSQNPRHKITKRGQNVTFRCDPISEHNRLYWYRQTLGQGPEFLTYFQNEAQLEKSRLLSDRFSAERPKGSFSTLEIQRTEQGDSAMYLCASRPGQGGTGELFFGEGSRLTVL.

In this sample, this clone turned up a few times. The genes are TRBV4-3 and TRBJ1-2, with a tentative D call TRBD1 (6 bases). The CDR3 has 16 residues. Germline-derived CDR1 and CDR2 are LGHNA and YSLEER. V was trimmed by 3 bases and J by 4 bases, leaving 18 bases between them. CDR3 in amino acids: CASSHPGTSGSYGYTF. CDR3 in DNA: TGCGCCAGCAGCCACCCGGGGACATCTGGGTCCTATGGCTACACCTTC.

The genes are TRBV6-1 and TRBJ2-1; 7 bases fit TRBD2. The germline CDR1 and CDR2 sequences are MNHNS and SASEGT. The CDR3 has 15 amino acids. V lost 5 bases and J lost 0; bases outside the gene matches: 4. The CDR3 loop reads CASSPSGTSYNEQFF. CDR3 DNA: TGTGCCAGCAGTCCCAGCGGGACCTCCTACAATGAGCAGTTCTTC.

CDR3 coding DNA: TGTGCCAGTAGTAACCTAGCTCAGACCCAGTACTTC. It codes for CASSNLAQTQYF. This chain joins TRBV19 and TRBJ2-5, with D perhaps matching TRBD2 (5 bases). V was trimmed by 4 bases and J by 6 bases, leaving 9 bases between them. This CDR3 is built from 12 residues. Looked up from germline, CDR1 is LNHDA and CDR2 is SQIVND (reference sequence). The full variable domain, completed using reference TRBV19 and TRBJ2-5, is DGGITQSPKYLFRKEGQNVTLSCEQNLNHDAMYWYRQDPGQGLRLIYYSQIVNDFQKGDIAEGYSVSREKKESFPLTVTSAQKNPTAFYLCASSNLAQTQYFGPGTRLLVL.

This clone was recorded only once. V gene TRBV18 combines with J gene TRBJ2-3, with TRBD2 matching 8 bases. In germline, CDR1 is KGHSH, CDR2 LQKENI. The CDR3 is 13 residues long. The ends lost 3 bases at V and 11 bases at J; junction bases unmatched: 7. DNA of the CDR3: TGTGCCAGCTCACCTAGCGGGACTGAGGTGCAGTATTTT. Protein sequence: CASSPSGTEVQYF.

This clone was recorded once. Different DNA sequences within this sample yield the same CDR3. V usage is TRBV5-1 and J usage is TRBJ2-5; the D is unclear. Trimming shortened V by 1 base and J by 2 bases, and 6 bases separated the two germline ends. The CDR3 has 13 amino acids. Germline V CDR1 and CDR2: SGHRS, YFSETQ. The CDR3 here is CASSLRVQETQYF. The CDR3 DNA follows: TGCGCCAGCAGCTTGCGCGTACAAGAGACCCAGTACTTC.

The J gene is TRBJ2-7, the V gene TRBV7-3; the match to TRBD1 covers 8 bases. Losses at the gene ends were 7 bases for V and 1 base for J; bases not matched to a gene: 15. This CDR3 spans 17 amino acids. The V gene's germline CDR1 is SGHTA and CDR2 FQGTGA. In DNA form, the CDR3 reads TGTGCCAGCACCTGTCCCCCTCCCGGGACAGGATCCTACGAGCAGTACTTC. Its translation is CASTCPPPGTGSYEQYF. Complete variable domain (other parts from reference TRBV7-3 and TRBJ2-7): GAGVSQTPSNKVTEKGKYVELRCDPISGHTALYWYRQSLGQGPEFLIYFQGTGAADDSGLPNDRFFAVRPEGSVSTLKIQRTERGDSAVYLCASTCPPPGTGSYEQYFGPGTRLTVT.

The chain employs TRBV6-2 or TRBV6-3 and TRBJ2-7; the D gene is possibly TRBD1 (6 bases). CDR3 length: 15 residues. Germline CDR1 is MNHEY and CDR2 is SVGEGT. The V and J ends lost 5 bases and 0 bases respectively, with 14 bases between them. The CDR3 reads CASSAGTDSSYEQYF. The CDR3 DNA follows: TGTGCCAGCAGTGCCGGGACGGACAGCTCCTACGAGCAGTACTTC.

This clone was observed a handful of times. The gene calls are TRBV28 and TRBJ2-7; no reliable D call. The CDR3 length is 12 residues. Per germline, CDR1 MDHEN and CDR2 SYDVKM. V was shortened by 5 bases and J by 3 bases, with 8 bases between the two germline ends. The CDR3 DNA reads TGTGCCAGCAGTCCAGGTTACTACGAGCAGTACTTC. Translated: CASSPGYYEQYF.

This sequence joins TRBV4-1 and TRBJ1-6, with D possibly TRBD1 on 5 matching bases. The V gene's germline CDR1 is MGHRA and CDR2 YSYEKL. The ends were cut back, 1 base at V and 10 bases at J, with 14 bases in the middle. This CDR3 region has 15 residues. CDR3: CASSQVGAQLSPLHF. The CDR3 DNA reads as TGCGCCAGCAGCCAAGTTGGGGCTCAGTTGTCACCCCTCCACTTT.

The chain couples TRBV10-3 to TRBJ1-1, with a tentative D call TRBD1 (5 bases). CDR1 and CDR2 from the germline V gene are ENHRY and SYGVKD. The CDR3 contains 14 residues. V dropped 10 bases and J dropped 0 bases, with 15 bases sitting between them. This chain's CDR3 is CASRSGLMNTEAFF. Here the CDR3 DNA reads TGTGCCAGCAGGTCAGGGCTCATGAACACTGAAGCTTTCTTT.

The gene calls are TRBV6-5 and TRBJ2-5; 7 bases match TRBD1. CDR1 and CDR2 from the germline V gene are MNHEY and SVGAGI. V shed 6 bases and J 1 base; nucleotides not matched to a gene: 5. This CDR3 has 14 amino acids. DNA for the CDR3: TGTGCCAGCAGGCACGGGGACAGCCAAGAGACCCAGTACTTC. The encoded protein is CASRHGDSQETQYF.

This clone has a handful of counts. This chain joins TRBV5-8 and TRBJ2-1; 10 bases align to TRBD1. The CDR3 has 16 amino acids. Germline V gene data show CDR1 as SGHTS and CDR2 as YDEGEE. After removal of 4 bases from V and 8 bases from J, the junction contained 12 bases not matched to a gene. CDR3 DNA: TGTGCCAGCAGCGGGACAGGGGTAGGCCTAAGATATGAGCAGTTCTTC. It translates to CASSGTGVGLRYEQFF.

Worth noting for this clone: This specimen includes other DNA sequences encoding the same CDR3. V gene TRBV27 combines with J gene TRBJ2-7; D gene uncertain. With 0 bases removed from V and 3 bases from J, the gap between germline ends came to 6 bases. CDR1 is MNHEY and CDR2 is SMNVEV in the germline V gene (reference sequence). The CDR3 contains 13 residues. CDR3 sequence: CASSLSERYEQYF. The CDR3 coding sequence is TGTGCCAGCAGTTTATCTGAGCGCTACGAGCAGTACTTC.

The CDR3 DNA sequence: TGTGCCAGCAGCGTAGGCCGCGCGGGGGGCACTGAAGCTTTCTTT. Residues: CASSVGRAGGTEAFF. The chain combines TRBV9 with TRBJ1-1; a weak D match, TRBD1 (5 bases). The germline V gene encodes CDR1 SGDLS and CDR2 YYNGEE. Deletions cut 0 bases from V and 4 bases from J, with 13 bases between. CDR3 size: 15 residues.

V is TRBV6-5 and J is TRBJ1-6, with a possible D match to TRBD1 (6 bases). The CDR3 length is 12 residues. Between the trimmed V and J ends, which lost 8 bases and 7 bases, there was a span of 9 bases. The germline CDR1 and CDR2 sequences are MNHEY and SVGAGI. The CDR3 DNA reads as TGTGCCAGCGGTACAGGGAATTCACCCCTCCACTTT. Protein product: CASGTGNSPLHF.

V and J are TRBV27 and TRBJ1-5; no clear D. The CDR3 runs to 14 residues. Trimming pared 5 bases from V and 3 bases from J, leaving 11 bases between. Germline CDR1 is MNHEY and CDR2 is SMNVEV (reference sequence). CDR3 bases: TGTGCCAGCAGTCGGTTTGGGCCCAATCAGCCCCAGCATTTT. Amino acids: CASSRFGPNQPQHF.

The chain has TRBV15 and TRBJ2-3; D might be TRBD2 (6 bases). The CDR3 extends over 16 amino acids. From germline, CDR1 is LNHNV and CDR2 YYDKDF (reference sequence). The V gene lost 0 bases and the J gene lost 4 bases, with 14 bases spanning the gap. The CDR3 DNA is TGTGCCACCAGCAGAGATAATGGCGGGATAGCAGATACGCAGTATTTT. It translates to CATSRDNGGIADTQYF.

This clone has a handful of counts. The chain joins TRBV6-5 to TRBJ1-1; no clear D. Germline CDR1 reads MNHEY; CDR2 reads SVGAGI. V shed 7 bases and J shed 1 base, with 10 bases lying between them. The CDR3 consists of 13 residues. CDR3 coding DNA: TGTGCCAGCACGTTAATCGGGAACACTGAAGCTTTCTTT. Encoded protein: CASTLIGNTEAFF.

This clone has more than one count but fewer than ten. The CDR3 nucleotides read TGTGCCAGCAGCCAAGGGGGCCAGCCCCAGCATTTT. It codes for CASSQGGQPQHF. The V gene is TRBV3-1 (or the pseudogene TRBV3-2), the J gene TRBJ1-5, with a tentative D call TRBD1 (5 bases). Trimming took 1 base from V and 7 from J, leaving 5 bases between them. Germline CDR1 reads LGHDT; CDR2 reads YNNKEL (reference sequence). This CDR3 comprises 12 residues.

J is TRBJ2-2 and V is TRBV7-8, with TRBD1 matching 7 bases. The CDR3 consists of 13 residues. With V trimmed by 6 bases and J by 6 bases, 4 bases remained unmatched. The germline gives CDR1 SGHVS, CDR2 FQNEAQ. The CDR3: CASSHRGPGELFF. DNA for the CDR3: TGTGCCAGCAGTCACAGGGGCCCCGGGGAGCTGTTTTTT.

CDR3 bases: TGTGCCAGCAGCCCACATGCGAACACCGGGGAGCTGTTTTTT. Translating it yields CASSPHANTGELFF. The chain has TRBV14 and TRBJ2-2; D is undetermined. The CDR3 length is 14 residues. The germline CDR1 and CDR2 sequences are SGHDN and FVKESK. V was pared by 4 bases and J by 0 bases, with 6 bases between.

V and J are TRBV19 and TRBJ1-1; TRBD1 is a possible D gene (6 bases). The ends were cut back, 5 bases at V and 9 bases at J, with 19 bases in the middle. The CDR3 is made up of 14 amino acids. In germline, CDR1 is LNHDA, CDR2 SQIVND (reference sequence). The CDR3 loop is CASSADRDIEKAFF. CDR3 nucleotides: TGTGCCAGTAGTGCCGACCGGGACATTGAGAAAGCTTTCTTT.